This TCR beta chain was captured by sequencing in a study of blood T cell repertoires in COVID-19. Study overall: Researchers got acute and convalescent COVID-19 samples from the United States, Italy and Spain. The cDNA or gDNA used as material had been derived from T cells, B-cell-depleted T cells, or PBMCs.

Original processing notes: Cell counts per sample came from amplifying reference gene primers. Assay used: immunoSEQ multiplex PCR; TCRdb lists only in-frame clones, some missing. D and trimming were read from the DNA, whereas the V and J calls and clone size are those reported in that table. The data hold fewer than 90,000 clones, with 85% to 90% observed a single time. Germline lookup yields CDR1 SQVTM and CDR2 ANQGSEA. V shed 3 bases and J 3 bases; nucleotides not matched to a gene: 1. The CDR3 sequence is 13 residues long. The receptor comes from a man aged 70-80 years with active COVID-19. Sequencing was performed on peripheral blood. This chain connects TRBV29-1 to TRBJ2-1; 8 bases map to TRBD1. CDR3 DNA sequence: TGCAGCGTTGAGGGACAGGTCTACAATGAGCAGTTCTTC. Its translation: CSVEGQVYNEQFF.